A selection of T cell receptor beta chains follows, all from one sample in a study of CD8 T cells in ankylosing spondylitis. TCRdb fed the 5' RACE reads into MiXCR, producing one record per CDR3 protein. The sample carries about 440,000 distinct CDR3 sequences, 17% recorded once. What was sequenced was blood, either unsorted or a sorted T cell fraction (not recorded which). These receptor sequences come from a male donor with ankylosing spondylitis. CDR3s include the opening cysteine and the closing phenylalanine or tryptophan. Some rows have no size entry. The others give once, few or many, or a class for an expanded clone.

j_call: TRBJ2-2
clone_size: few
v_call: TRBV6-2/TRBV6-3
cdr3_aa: CASSRGRAAGELFF

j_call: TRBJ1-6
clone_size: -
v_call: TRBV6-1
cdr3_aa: CASRGDSESSPLHF

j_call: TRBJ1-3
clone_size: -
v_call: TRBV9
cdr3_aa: CASSALQGSGGNTIYF

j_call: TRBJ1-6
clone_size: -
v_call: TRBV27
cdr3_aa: CASSFRGQGVGSPLHF

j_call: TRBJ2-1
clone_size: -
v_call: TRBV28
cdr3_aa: CASSLVRGRIEFF

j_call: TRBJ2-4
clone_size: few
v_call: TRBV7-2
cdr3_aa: CASSPRTALAKNIQYF

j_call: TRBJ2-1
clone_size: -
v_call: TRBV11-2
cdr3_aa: CASSLREGTGQFF

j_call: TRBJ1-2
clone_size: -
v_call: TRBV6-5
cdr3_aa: CASSSGSVFYGYTF

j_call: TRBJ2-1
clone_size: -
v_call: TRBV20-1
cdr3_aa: CSARGLAGVLFF

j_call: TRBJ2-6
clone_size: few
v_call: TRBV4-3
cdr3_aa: CASSQDSVSGANVLTF

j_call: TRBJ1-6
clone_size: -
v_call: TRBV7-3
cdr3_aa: CASSLQGTANSPLHF

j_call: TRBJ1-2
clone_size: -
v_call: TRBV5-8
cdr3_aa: CASSLKQGANYGYTF

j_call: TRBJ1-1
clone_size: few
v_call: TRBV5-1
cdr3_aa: CASSLSPQVRGHGNTEAFF

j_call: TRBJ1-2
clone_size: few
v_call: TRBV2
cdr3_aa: CASLSDGRLYGYTF

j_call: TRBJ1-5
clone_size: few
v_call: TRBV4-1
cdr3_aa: CASSQVTGYSNQPQHF

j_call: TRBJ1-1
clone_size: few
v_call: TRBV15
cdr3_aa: CATSVYRGSNTEAFF

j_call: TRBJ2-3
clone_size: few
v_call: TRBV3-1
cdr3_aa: CASSRGGASGTDTQYF

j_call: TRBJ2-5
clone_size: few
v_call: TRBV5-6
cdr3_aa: CASSSAVLRQGQETQYF

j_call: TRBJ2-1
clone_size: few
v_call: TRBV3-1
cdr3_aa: CASSQKGGEQFF

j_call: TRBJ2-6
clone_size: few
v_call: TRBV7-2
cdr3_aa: CASSHTGTNSGANVLTF

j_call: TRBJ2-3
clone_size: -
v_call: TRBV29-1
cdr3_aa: CSVHRQYPDTQYF

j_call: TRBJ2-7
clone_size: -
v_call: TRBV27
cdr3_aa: CASSTGITYEQYF

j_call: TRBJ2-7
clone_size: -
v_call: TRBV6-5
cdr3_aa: CASSYLGPKGEQYF

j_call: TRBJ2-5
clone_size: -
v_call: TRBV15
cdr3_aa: CATSLKTGLAGGQETQYF

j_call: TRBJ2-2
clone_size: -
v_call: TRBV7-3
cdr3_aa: CASSFRPAGTGELFF

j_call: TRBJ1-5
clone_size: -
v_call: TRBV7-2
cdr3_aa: CASSFGSSSNQPQHF